Included here is one T cell receptor (beta chain) sequence, with context. These data come from a study of OX40 agonist ivuxolimab in advanced cancers. At the level of the study: Eligibility rules accepted prior anti-PD-1, anti-PD-L1 or anti-CTLA-4 therapy, and 35% to 40% had some.

V was shortened by 0 bases and J by 0 bases, with 6 bases between the two germline ends. This CDR3 is 14 amino acids long. Germline V gene data show CDR1 as SGHRS and CDR2 as YFSETQ. Data came from immunoSEQ multiplex PCR; TCRdb stores just in-frame clones and leaves some out. Of some 80,000 clones in the sample, around nine tenths are singletons; the top ten hold 0.65% to 0.9%. The sequencing used CD4+ or CD8+ T cells sorted from blood, collected in a trial of the OX40 agonist ivuxolimab. This chain uses TRBV5-1 with TRBJ1-1; unclear D gene. This receptor was identified in an adult with an advanced solid tumor such as melanoma, head and neck, liver or kidney cancer. The CDR3 here is CASSLATMNTEAFF. The DNA for the CDR3 is TGCGCCAGCAGCTTGGCCACGATGAACACTGAAGCTTTCTTT.